This T cell receptor (beta chain) appears in the sequencing data of a study of T cells in women clearing cervical HPV infection. Study observations and caveats: TRBV6-7 abundance was lower in cases than controls (around 0.11% versus 0.16%).

For this clone: Antigen: not known. With the read ending 3 residues before the CDR3 end, the germline J gene is used to fill in that end.

The protocol was immunoSEQ multiplex PCR, while the TCRdb copy is restricted to in-frame clones and leaves out a portion. The sample spans fewer than 30,000 clones; the ten largest clones claim 6.6%. The germline V gene encodes CDR1 SGHRS and CDR2 YFSETQ. The CDR3 is 15 residues long. The TCR comes from a woman between 18 and 69 years old with a cervical HPV16 infection that either progressed to CIN3+ or cleared (not recorded which). The sequencing sample was made of blood buffy coat. This chain joins TRBV5-1 and TRBJ2-3; D not certain. The CDR3 here is CASSLAARSNQPQYF. Incomplete CDR3 DNA: TGCGCCAGCAGCTTGGCCGCTCGTAGCAATCAGCCG. The whole variable domain, remainder taken from reference TRBV5-1 and TRBJ2-3, is KAGVTQTPRYLIKTRGQQVTLSCSPISGHRSVSWYQQTPGQGLQFLFEYFSETQRNKGNFPGRFSGRQFSNSRSEMNVSTLELGDSALYLCASSLAARSNQPQYFGPGTRLTVL.